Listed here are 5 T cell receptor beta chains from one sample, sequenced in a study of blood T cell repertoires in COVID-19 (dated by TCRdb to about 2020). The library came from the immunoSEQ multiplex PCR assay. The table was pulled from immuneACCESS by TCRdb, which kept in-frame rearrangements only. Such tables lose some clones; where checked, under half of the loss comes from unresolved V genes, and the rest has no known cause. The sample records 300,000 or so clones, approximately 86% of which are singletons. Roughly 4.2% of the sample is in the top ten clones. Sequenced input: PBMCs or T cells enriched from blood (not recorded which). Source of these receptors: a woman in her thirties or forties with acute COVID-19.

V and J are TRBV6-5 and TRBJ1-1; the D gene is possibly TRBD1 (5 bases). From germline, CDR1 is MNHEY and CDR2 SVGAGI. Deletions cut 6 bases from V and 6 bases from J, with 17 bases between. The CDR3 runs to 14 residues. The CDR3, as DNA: TGTGCCAGCAGGACGGACACTATGGCGGCTGAAGCTTTCTTT. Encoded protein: CASRTDTMAAEAFF.

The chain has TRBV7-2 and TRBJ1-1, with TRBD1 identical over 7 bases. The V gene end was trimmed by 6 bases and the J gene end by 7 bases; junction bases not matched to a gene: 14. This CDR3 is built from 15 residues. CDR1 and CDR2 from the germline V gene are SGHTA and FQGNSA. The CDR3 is CASRFSIGGYDEAFF. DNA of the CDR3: TGTGCCAGCAGATTCTCGATAGGGGGCTATGATGAAGCTTTCTTT.

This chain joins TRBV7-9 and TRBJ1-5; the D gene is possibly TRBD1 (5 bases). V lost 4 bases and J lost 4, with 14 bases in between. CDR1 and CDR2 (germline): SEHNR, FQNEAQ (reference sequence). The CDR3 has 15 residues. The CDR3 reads CASSSRDRANQPQHF. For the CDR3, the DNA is TGTGCCAGCAGCTCCCGAGACAGAGCTAATCAGCCCCAGCATTTT.

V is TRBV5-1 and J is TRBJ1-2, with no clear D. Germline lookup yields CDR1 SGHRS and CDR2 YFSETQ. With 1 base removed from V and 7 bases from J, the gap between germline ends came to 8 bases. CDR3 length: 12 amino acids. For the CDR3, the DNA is TGCGCCAGCAGCTTGCCGGGGTTTGGCTACACCTTC. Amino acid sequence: CASSLPGFGYTF.

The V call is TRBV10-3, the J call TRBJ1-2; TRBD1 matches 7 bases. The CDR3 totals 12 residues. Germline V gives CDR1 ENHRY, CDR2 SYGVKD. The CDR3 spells CASTGVRGGYTF. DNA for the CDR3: TGTGCTAGTACAGGGGTCAGGGGTGGCTACACCTTC.